What follows is one T cell receptor (beta chain) and its context. This clone's antigen is unknown. The input lacks base qualities; no much larger clone sits a single base away. The sample is drawn from a study of metastatic and nonmetastatic thyroid tumors (dated by TCRdb to 2020 to 2022). Regarding the research as a whole: The researchers compared repertoires between peripheral blood samples and tumor or nodule tissue samples from patients with malignant or benign thyroid disease.

No patient had received any treatment before thyroid surgery. Using T-cell receptor beta sequencing, the researchers looked back retrospectively at clinical samples from patients, gathered between the early 2010s and the late 2010s. Results and caveats for the whole study, not just this receptor: TCR beta diversity was reported as significantly higher in malignant tumors than in benign nodules, in both blood and tumor samples.

The library was made by PCR. Sequencing took place on an Illumina HiSeq 4000. High-throughput sequencing was used to profile the TCR beta-chain CDR3 region of every patient. Per the original workflow: CDR3 differences across clinicopathological groups were used to build a classifier for discriminating distant-metastatic papillary thyroid cancer patients. The Shannon index was used to measure repertoire diversity, and the Morisita-Horn index was used to measure how similar tumor and blood repertoires were. TCRdb reanalyzed the raw reads on its own, using fastp at Q25 for trimming and MiXCR for clone calling, and kept in-frame beta chains. The V and J calls shown here were made by TCRdb, not taken from the authors' results. The table for this sample lists roughly 42,000 clones; approximately 17% of them were counted only once. Clones ranked in the top ten supply around 13% of the sample. V sheds 3 bases and J sheds 5 bases, leaving 14 bases between their ends. Taken from cysteine to phenylalanine, the CDR3 has 15 residues. The entry retains the CDR3 DNA only, 45 bases that are in frame from base 1. Per the germline V gene (reference sequence), LNHDA is the CDR1 and SQIVND is the CDR2.

Input material: tumor tissue. The V and J genes are TRBV19 and TRBJ1-5, with no reliable assignment of the D segment. The clonotype was recovered from a female donor with papillary thyroid cancer or a benign thyroid nodule (not recorded which). Some clones in this sample may be carry-over from other donors' samples. The sequenced DNA is TGTGCCAGTAGTATTTCGGGCCGGTCGGATCAGCCCCAGCATTTT. It translates as CASSISGRSDQPQHF.